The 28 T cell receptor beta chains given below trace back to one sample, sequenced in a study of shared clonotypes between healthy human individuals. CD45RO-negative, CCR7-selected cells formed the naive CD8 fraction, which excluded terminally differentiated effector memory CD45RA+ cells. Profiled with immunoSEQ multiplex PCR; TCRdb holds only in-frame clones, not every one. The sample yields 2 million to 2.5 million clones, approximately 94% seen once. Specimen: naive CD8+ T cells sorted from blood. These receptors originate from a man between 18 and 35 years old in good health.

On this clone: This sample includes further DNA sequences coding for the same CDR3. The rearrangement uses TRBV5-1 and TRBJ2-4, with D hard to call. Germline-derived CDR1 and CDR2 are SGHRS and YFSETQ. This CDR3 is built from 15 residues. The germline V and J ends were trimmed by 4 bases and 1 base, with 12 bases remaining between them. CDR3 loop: CASSPTTVAKNIQYF. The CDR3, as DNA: TGCGCCAGCAGCCCGACGACGGTCGCCAAAAACATTCAGTACTTC.

CDR3 sequence: CASSLSGASSYNSPLHF. The CDR3 DNA is TGTGCCAGCAGCCTATCCGGGGCAAGCTCCTATAATTCACCCCTCCACTTT. V gene TRBV9 combines with J gene TRBJ1-6; D may be TRBD1 (5 bases). CDR1 and CDR2 from the germline V gene are SGDLS and YYNGEE. Trimming shortened V by 4 bases and J by 0 bases, and 14 bases separated the two germline ends. This CDR3 is built from 17 residues.

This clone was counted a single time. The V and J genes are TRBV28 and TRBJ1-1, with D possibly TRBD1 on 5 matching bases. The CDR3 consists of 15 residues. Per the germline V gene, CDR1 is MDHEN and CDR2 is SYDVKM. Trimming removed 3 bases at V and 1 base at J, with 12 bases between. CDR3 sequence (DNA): TGTGCCAGCAGTTTCTCGGGGGAGGGGAACACTGAAGCTTTCTTT. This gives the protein CASSFSGEGNTEAFF. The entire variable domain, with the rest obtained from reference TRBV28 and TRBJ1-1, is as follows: DVKVTQSSRYLVKRTGEKVFLECVQDMDHENMFWYRQDPGLGLRLIYFSYDVKMKEKGDIPEGYSVSREKKERFSLILESASTNQTSMYLCASSFSGEGNTEAFFGQGTRLTVV.

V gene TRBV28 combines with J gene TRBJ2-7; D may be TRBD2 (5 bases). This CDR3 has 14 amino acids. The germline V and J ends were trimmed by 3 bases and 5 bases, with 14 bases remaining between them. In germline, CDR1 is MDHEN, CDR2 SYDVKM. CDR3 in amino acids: CASSFYGESDEQYF. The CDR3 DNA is TGTGCCAGCAGTTTTTATGGGGAGTCAGACGAGCAGTACTTC.

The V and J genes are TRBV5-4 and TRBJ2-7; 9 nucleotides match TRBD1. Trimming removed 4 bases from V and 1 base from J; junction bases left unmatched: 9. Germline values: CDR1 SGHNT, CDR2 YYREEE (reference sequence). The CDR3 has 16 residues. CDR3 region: CASSPAQGASSYEQYF. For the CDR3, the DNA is TGTGCCAGCAGCCCAGCACAGGGGGCGTCATCCTACGAGCAGTACTTC.

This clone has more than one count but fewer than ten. The CDR3 region has the DNA TGCAGTGCCAAAAAAGTAGAGACCCAGTACTTC. As protein: CSAKKVETQYF. The chain joins TRBV20-1 to TRBJ2-5; no clear D gene. Germline CDR1 is DFQATT and CDR2 is SNEGSKA (reference sequence). This CDR3 spans 11 amino acids. Deletions cut 6 bases from V and 4 bases from J, with 9 bases between.

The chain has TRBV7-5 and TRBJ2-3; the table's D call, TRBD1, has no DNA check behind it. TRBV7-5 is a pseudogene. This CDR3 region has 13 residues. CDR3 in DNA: TGTGCCAGAAGCCAAGGGGTGACAGATACGCAGTATTTT. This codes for CARSQGVTDTQYF.

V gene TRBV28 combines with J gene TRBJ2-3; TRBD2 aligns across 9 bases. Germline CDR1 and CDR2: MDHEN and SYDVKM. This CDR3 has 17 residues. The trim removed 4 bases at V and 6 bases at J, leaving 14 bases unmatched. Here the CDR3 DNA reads TGTGCCAGCAGTTCGCTTCTCAGCGGGGGGCTAAAGGATACGCAGTATTTT. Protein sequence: CASSSLLSGGLKDTQYF.

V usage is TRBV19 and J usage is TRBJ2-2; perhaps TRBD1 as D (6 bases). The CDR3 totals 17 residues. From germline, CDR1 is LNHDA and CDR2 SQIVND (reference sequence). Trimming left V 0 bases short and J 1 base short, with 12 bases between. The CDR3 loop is CASSIDLETGNTGELFF. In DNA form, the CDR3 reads TGTGCCAGTAGTATAGATCTGGAGACAGGGAACACCGGGGAGCTGTTTTTT.

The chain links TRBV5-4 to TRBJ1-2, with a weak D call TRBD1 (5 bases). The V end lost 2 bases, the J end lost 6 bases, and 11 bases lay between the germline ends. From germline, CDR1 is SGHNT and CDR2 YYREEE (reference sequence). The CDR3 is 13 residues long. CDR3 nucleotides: TGTGCCAGCAGCTTCAGGGCCGGGGATGGCTACACCTTC. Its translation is CASSFRAGDGYTF. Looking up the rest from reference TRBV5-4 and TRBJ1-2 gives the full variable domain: ETGVTQSPTHLIKTRGQQVTLRCSSQSGHNTVSWYQQALGQGPQFIFQYYREEENGRGNFPPRFSGLQFPNYSSELNVNALELDDSALYLCASSFRAGDGYTFGSGTRLTVV.

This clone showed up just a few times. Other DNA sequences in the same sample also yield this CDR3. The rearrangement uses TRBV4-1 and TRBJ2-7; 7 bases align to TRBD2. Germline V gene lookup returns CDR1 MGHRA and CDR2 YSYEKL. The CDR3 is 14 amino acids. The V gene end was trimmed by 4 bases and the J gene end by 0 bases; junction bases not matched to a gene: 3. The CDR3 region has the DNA TGCGCCAGCAGCCGCGGCGGGAGCTCCTACGAGCAGTACTTC. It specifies CASSRGGSSYEQYF.

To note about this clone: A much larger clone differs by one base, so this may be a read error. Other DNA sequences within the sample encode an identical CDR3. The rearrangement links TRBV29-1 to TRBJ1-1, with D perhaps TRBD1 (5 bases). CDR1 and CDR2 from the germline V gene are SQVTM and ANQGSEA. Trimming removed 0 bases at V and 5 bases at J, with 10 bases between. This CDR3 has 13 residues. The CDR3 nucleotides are TGCAGCGTTGAAGACAGGGTGGGAACTGAAGCTTTCTTT. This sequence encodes CSVEDRVGTEAFF.

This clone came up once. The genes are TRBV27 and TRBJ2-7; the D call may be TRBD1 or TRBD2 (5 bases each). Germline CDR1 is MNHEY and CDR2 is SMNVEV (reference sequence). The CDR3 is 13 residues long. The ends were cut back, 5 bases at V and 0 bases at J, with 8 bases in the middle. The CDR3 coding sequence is TGTGCCAGCAGTGGGACGACCTCCTACGAGCAGTACTTC. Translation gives CASSGTTSYEQYF.

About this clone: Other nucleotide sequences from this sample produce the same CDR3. The CDR3 nucleotides are TGTGCCAGCAGCGCCGGGACTAGCGGAGACTACGAGCAGTACTTC. Protein product: CASSAGTSGDYEQYF. This chain uses TRBV9 with TRBJ2-7; TRBD2 aligns across 11 bases. The J segment lost 3 bases and the V segment lost 3 bases, leaving 5 bases of the junction unmatched. Germline V gene sequence: CDR1 SGDLS, CDR2 YYNGEE. The CDR3 runs 15 residues.

The CDR3 DNA sequence: TGTGCCATCAGCCCGTTTATGACCAATGAGCAGTTCTTC. The encoded protein is CAISPFMTNEQFF. The chain recombines TRBV10-3 with TRBJ2-1; D is unclear. CDR3 length: 13 residues. Germline V gene lookup returns CDR1 ENHRY and CDR2 SYGVKD. Trimming took off 6 bases at V and 6 bases at J, with 12 bases between the two ends.

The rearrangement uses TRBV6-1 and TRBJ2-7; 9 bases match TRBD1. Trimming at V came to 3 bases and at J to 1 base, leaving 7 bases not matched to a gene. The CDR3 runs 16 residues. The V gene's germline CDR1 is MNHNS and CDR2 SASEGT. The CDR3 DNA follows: TGTGCCAGCAGTGATATGCGGGGACAGGGATCCTACGAGCAGTACTTC. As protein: CASSDMRGQGSYEQYF.

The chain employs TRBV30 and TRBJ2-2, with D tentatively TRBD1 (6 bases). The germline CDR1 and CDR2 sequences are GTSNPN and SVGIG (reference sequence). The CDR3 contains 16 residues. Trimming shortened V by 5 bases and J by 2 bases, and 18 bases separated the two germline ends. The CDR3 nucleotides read TGTGCCTGGTCTGGCCTCGCACAGGGTAACACCGGGGAGCTGTTTTTT. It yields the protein CAWSGLAQGNTGELFF.

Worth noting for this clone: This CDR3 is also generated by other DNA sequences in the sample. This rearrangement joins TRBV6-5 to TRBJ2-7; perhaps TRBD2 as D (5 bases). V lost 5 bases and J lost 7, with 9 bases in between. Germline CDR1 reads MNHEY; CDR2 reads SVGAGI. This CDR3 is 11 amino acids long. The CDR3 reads CASSTTGEQYF. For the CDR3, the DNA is TGTGCCAGCAGTACGACGGGGGAGCAGTACTTC.

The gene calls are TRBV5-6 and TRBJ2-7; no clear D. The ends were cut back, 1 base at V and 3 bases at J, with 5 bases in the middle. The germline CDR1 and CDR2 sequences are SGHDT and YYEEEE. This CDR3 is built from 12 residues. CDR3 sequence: CASSLIDYEQYF. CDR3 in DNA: TGTGCCAGCAGCTTGATCGACTACGAGCAGTACTTC.

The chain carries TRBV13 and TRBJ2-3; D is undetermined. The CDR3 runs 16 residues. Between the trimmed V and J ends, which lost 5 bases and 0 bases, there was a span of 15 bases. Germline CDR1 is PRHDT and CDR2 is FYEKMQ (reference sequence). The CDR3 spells CASSPNYPTSTDTQYF. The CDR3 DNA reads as TGTGCCAGCAGCCCTAACTATCCCACTAGCACAGATACGCAGTATTTT.

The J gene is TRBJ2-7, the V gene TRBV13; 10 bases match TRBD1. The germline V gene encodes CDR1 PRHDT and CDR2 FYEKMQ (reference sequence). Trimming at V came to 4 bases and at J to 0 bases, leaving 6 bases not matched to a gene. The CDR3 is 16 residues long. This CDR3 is CASSSGQGYLSYEQYF. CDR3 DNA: TGTGCCAGCAGCTCGGGACAGGGGTATCTCTCCTACGAGCAGTACTTC.

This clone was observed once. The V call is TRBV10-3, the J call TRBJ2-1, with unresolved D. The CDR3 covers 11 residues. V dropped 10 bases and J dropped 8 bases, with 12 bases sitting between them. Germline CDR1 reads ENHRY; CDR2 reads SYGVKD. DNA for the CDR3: TGTGCCACCTATTCTTTAGATGAGCAGTTCTTC. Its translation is CATYSLDEQFF.

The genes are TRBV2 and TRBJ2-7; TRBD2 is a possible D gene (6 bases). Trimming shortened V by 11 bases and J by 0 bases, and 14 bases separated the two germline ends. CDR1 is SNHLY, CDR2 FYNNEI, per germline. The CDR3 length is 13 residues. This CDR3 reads CAFSASDSYEQYF. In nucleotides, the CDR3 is TGTGCCTTTTCGGCTAGCGACTCCTACGAGCAGTACTTC.

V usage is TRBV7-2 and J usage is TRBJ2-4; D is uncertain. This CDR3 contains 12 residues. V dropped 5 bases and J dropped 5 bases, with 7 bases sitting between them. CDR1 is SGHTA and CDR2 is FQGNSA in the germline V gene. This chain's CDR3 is CASSPFENIQYF. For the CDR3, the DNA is TGTGCCAGCAGCCCCTTCGAAAACATTCAGTACTTC.

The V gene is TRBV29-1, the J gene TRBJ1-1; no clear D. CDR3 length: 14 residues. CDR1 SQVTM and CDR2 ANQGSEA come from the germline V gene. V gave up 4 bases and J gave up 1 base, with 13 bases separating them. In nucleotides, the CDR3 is TGCAGCGTTGTCCTTGGACTCGGGAACACTGAAGCTTTCTTT. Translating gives CSVVLGLGNTEAFF.

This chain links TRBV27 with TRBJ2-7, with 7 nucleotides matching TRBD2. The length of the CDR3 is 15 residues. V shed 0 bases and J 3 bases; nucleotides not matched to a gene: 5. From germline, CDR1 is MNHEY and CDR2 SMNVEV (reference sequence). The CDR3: CASSLSWGGFYEQYF. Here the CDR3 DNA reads TGTGCCAGCAGTTTATCGTGGGGGGGGTTCTACGAGCAGTACTTC.

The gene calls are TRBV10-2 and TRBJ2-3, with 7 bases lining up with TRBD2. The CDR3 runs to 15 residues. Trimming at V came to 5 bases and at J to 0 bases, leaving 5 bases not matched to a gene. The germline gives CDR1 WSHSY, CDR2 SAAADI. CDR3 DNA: TGCGCCAGCAGTATGCTAGCGGCTAGCACAGATACGCAGTATTTT. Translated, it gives CASSMLAASTDTQYF.

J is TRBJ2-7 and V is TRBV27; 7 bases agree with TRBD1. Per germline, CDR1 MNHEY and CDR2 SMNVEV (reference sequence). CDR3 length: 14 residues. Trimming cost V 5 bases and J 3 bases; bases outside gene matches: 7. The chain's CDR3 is CASSPRDSVYEQYF. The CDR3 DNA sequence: TGTGCCAGCAGTCCGAGGGACAGTGTCTACGAGCAGTACTTC.